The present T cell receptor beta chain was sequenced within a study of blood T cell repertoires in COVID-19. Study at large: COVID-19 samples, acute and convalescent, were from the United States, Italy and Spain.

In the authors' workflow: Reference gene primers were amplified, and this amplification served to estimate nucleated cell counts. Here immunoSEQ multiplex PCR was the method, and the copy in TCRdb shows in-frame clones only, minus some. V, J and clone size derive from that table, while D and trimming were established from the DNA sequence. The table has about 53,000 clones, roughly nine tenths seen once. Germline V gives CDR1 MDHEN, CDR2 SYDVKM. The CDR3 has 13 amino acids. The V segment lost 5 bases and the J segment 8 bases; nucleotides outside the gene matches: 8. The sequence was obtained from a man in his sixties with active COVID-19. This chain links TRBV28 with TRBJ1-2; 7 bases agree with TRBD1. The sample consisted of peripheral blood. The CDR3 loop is CASSGTARPGYTF. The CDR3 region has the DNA TGTGCCAGCAGTGGGACAGCCCGGCCCGGCTACACCTTC.